The 16 T cell receptor beta chains below all came from one sample that was sequenced in a study of T cells after yellow fever vaccination. Via MiXCR, TCRdb re-called the 5' RACE reads, giving one row per CDR3 protein. The sample includes about 69,000 distinct CDR3 sequences, 5% to 6.5% of them seen just once. The sequencing used CD4+ T cells sorted from PBMCs, collected approximately 16 days after the first yellow fever vaccination. These receptors were obtained from a man between 18 and 35 years old who received the YFV17D yellow fever vaccine.

Ten or more counts support this clonotype. V gene TRBV7-8 combines with J gene TRBJ1-2; D remains ambiguous. Trimming took 0 bases from V and 5 from J, leaving 13 bases between them. The CDR3 has 15 residues. Germline CDR1 and CDR2: SGHVS and FQNEAQ. The CDR3, as DNA: TGTGCCAGCAGCTTAGCGCAACGGGCTGGGTATGGCTACACCTTC. This codes for CASSLAQRAGYGYTF.

This clonotype showed up just a few times. The chain couples TRBV5-6 to TRBJ1-2; 7 bases map to TRBD1. CDR1 is SGHDT and CDR2 is YYEEEE in the germline V gene. The CDR3 covers 13 residues. V trimming: 1 base; J trimming: 4 bases; junction bases outside the gene matches: 1. For the CDR3, the DNA is TGTGCCAGCAGCTTGTACAGGGGCTATGGCTACACCTTC. As protein: CASSLYRGYGYTF.

The sample holds many counts of this clonotype. The genes are TRBV28 and TRBJ1-4; maybe TRBD1 (5 bases). Between the trimmed V and J ends, which lost 5 bases and 0 bases, there was a span of 10 bases. There are 15 residues in the CDR3. The germline V gene has CDR1 MDHEN and CDR2 SYDVKM. The CDR3 loop reads CASSTVGATNEKLFF. The CDR3 coding sequence is TGTGCCAGCAGTACCGTGGGGGCAACTAATGAAAAACTGTTTTTT.

This clonotype has at least ten counts. V gene TRBV5-1 combines with J gene TRBJ1-1; D is possibly TRBD1 (5 bases). CDR3 length: 15 amino acids. CDR1 and CDR2 from the germline V gene are SGHRS and YFSETQ. The V end was cut by 3 bases, the J end by 4 bases, with 16 bases between. This CDR3 is CASSSLGVGSTEAFF. CDR3 bases: TGCGCCAGCAGCTCATTGGGGGTGGGGAGCACTGAAGCTTTCTTT.

This clonotype was observed many times. V gene TRBV5-1 combines with J gene TRBJ2-3; D uncertain. The germline gives CDR1 SGHRS, CDR2 YFSETQ. This CDR3 is built from 15 residues. Trimming stripped 0 bases from V and 0 bases from J, with 8 bases between. As DNA, the CDR3 is TGCGCCAGCAGCTTGGCCACACGAAGCACAGATACGCAGTATTTT. It specifies CASSLATRSTDTQYF. Supplemented by reference TRBV5-1 and TRBJ2-3, the full variable domain reads KAGVTQTPRYLIKTRGQQVTLSCSPISGHRSVSWYQQTPGQGLQFLFEYFSETQRNKGNFPGRFSGRQFSNSRSEMNVSTLELGDSALYLCASSLATRSTDTQYFGPGTRLTVL.

This clonotype was seen ten or more times. The chain links TRBV12-3 or TRBV12-4 to TRBJ2-7, with D perhaps TRBD1 (6 bases). Between the trimmed V and J ends, which lost 4 bases and 3 bases, there was a span of 13 bases. The length of the CDR3 is 14 residues. CDR3 DNA sequence: TGTGCCAGCAGTTCTCAACGGGACAACTACGAGCAGTACTTC. Its protein product is CASSSQRDNYEQYF.

This clonotype showed up many times. The J gene is TRBJ2-7, the V gene TRBV5-5, with D perhaps TRBD1 (7 bases). V lost 4 bases to trimming and J lost 0 bases, with 17 bases between them. CDR3 length: 16 residues. Germline CDR1 SGHKS, CDR2 YYEKEE (reference sequence). This CDR3 is CASSRSGDSLSYEQYF. CDR3 DNA: TGTGCCAGCAGCCGGTCGGGGGACAGCCTCTCCTACGAGCAGTACTTC.

This clonotype was counted ten times or more. V gene TRBV7-2 combines with J gene TRBJ1-5; tentative D call: TRBD1 (5 bases). CDR1 is SGHTA and CDR2 is FQGNSA in the germline V gene. The CDR3 runs to 17 residues. V was clipped by 4 bases and J by 4 bases, with 20 bases between them. CDR3 coding DNA: TGTGCCAGCAGCTCTGGGACCACGCCCGGGGGGAATCAGCCCCAGCATTTT. Its protein product is CASSSGTTPGGNQPQHF.

This clonotype was picked up many times. The chain has TRBV3-1 and TRBJ2-7; D gene ambiguous. Per germline, CDR1 LGHDT and CDR2 YNNKEL (reference sequence). Trimming removed 4 bases at V and 0 bases at J, with 7 bases between. The CDR3 loop spans 13 amino acids. CDR3 amino acids: CASSLSTSYEQYF. The CDR3, as DNA: TGTGCCAGCAGCCTGTCGACCTCCTACGAGCAGTACTTC.

This clonotype was found many times. The rearrangement links TRBV5-1 to TRBJ2-7, with D tentatively TRBD1 (5 bases). Germline CDR1 reads SGHRS; CDR2 reads YFSETQ. The CDR3 length is 14 residues. The V gene lost 0 bases and the J gene lost 7 bases, with 14 bases spanning the gap. In DNA form, the CDR3 reads TGCGCCAGCAGCTTGGAAGCCGCAGGGTGGGAGCAGTACTTC. Its translation: CASSLEAAGWEQYF.

This clonotype has ten or more counts. This chain uses TRBV11-2 with TRBJ1-6; TRBD1 is a possible D gene (5 bases). The germline gives CDR1 SGHAT, CDR2 FQNNGV. The CDR3 contains 14 residues. V was shortened by 4 bases and J by 3 bases, with 7 bases between the two germline ends. Here the CDR3 reads CASSSQVYNSPLHF. CDR3 DNA: TGTGCCAGCAGCTCACAGGTCTATAATTCACCCCTCCACTTT.

This clonotype was found many times. The V gene is TRBV29-1, the J gene TRBJ2-5, with D possibly TRBD2 on 5 matching bases. The CDR3 runs 14 residues. V was pared by 6 bases and J by 5 bases, with 19 bases between. In germline, CDR1 is SQVTM, CDR2 ANQGSEA. CDR3 sequence reads: CSVPTSGVVETQYF. The DNA for the CDR3 is TGCAGCGTACCTACTAGTGGCGTCGTGGAGACCCAGTACTTC. Together with reference TRBV29-1 and TRBJ2-5, the CDR3 gives the full variable domain: SAVISQKPSRDICQRGTSLTIQCQVDSQVTMMFWYRQQPGQSLTLIATANQGSEATYESGFVIDKFPISRPNLTFSTLTVSNMSPEDSSIYLCSVPTSGVVETQYFGPGTRLLVL.

In the case of this clonotype: A much larger clone differs by one base, so this may be a read error. The V and J genes are TRBV4-3 and TRBJ2-2; D is unclear. The CDR3 runs to 17 residues. Germline V gene data show CDR1 as LGHNA and CDR2 as YSLEER. The DNA of the CDR3 is TGCGCCAACAGCCATCCTGTGGTGTGGGGGAACACCGGGGAGCTGTTTTTT. Protein sequence: CANSHPVVWGNTGELFF.

Many counts were recorded for this clonotype. The chain has TRBV20-1 and TRBJ1-4; D is undetermined. The CDR3 spans 14 residues. V was trimmed by 0 bases and J by 4 bases, leaving 9 bases between them. Germline V gene lookup returns CDR1 DFQATT and CDR2 SNEGSKA (reference sequence). In DNA form, the CDR3 reads TGCAGTGCTAGAGATGGAAGAATTAATGAAAAACTGTTTTTT. It translates to CSARDGRINEKLFF.

This clonotype has a count of ten or more. DNA of the CDR3: TGTGCCAGCAGCCCAGTCCGGGAAAATCAGCCCCAGCATTTT. It encodes CASSPVRENQPQHF. The rearrangement uses TRBV6-2 or TRBV6-3 and TRBJ1-5; no firm D call. Germline V gene lookup returns CDR1 MNHEY and CDR2 SVGEGT. CDR3 length: 14 amino acids. V was pared by 6 bases and J by 4 bases, with 13 bases between.

This clonotype was detected many times. The chain combines TRBV7-2 with TRBJ2-1; tentatively, D is TRBD1 (8 bases). Looked up from germline, CDR1 is SGHTA and CDR2 is FQGNSA. The germline V and J ends were trimmed by 8 bases and 6 bases, with 17 bases remaining between them. This CDR3 contains 14 residues. The CDR3 region is CASLTGASGNEQFF. CDR3 coding DNA: TGTGCCAGCCTGACAGGGGCTAGCGGCAATGAGCAGTTCTTC.